Below are 32 T cell receptor beta chains sequenced from a single sample in a study of shared clonotypes between healthy human individuals. The data were produced by immunoSEQ multiplex PCR, yet TCRdb's version contains in-frame clones alone and is incomplete. The repertoire holds about 600,000 clones, 95% to 98% seen once, with around 0.057% in the top ten. The source material was naive CD4+ T cells sorted from blood. The subset was: CD45RA+ positively selected. The receptors were gathered from a woman aged 25 to 39 in good health.

The V call is TRBV11-2, the J call TRBJ2-1, with 8 bases lining up with TRBD2. Germline V gene data show CDR1 as SGHAT and CDR2 as FQNNGV. With 4 bases clipped from V and 2 bases from J, the junction kept 10 bases outside the gene matches. The CDR3 runs to 17 residues. CDR3 nucleotides: TGTGCCAGCAGCTCGAAAGGACTAGCCGAAACCTACAATGAGCAGTTCTTC. Amino acid sequence: CASSSKGLAETYNEQFF.

The gene calls are TRBV7-9 and TRBJ1-1; TRBD1 aligns across 7 bases. Germline lookup yields CDR1 SEHNR and CDR2 FQNEAQ (reference sequence). The trim removed 2 bases at V and 6 bases at J, leaving 3 bases unmatched. CDR3 size: 13 residues. CDR3 amino acids: CASSLTGVAEAFF. The CDR3 nucleotides read TGTGCCAGCAGCTTAACAGGGGTTGCTGAAGCTTTCTTT.

The table lists this clone with a count of one. This chain uses TRBV7-2 with TRBJ2-3, with a tentative D call TRBD1 (6 bases). Trimming took off 4 bases at V and 5 bases at J, with 13 bases between the two ends. Per the germline V gene, CDR1 is SGHTA and CDR2 is FQGNSA. The CDR3 consists of 14 residues. CDR3 loop: CASSYRDFGDTQYF. DNA of the CDR3: TGTGCCAGCAGCTACAGGGATTTTGGAGATACGCAGTATTTT.

V is TRBV5-1 and J is TRBJ2-7; 8 positions match TRBD2. The germline V gene has CDR1 SGHRS and CDR2 YFSETQ. This CDR3 is built from 16 residues. The ends lost 4 bases at V and 0 bases at J; junction bases unmatched: 9. The CDR3 DNA follows: TGCGCCAGCAGCCGCCTTATGACTAGCGTCTCCTACGAGCAGTACTTC. Protein: CASSRLMTSVSYEQYF.

This chain links TRBV4-1 with TRBJ2-7, with 9 bases fitting TRBD1. V shed 6 bases and J 2 bases; nucleotides not matched to a gene: 11. The length of the CDR3 is 16 residues. The germline V gene encodes CDR1 MGHRA and CDR2 YSYEKL. The CDR3 sequence: CASRLAGGQGTYEQYF. CDR3 sequence (DNA): TGCGCCAGCAGGCTTGCCGGGGGACAGGGAACCTACGAGCAGTACTTC.

The CDR3 DNA follows: TGTGCCAGCAGCCTACAGGGGGCGGAGGATACGCAGTATTTT. It codes for CASSLQGAEDTQYF. The chain joins TRBV2 to TRBJ2-3; TRBD1 agrees at 9 bases. There are 14 residues in the CDR3. Per the germline V gene, CDR1 is SNHLY and CDR2 is FYNNEI. J was trimmed by 6 bases and V by 6 bases; bases with no gene match: 7.

This chain connects TRBV28 to TRBJ2-7; D not resolved. Trimming removed 4 bases from V and 0 bases from J, with 16 bases in between. The CDR3 length is 16 residues. Germline V gene data show CDR1 as MDHEN and CDR2 as SYDVKM. In nucleotides, the CDR3 is TGTGCCAGCAGTTCTGCAAATTTCCCCCGCTCCTACGAGCAGTACTTC. Translated, it gives CASSSANFPRSYEQYF.

This chain uses TRBV18 with TRBJ2-1, with 8 bases lining up with TRBD2. CDR3 length: 15 residues. Germline assignment: CDR1 KGHSH and CDR2 LQKENI. The V segment lost 1 base and the J segment 6 bases; nucleotides outside the gene matches: 5. The DNA for the CDR3 is TGTGCCAGCTCACCACTAGCGGGACCCCTCAATGAGCAGTTCTTC. This encodes CASSPLAGPLNEQFF.

The chain employs TRBV28 and TRBJ1-6; D gene unclear. Germline V gives CDR1 MDHEN, CDR2 SYDVKM. The CDR3 is 12 residues long. V was trimmed by 4 bases and J by 8 bases, leaving 6 bases between them. The DNA for the CDR3 is TGTGCCAGCAGTTCTACGGATTCACCCCTCCACTTT. It yields the protein CASSSTDSPLHF.

The rearrangement uses TRBV5-1 and TRBJ2-3; D unclear. V was cut by 7 bases and J by 0 bases, with 21 bases left in between. Germline V CDR1 and CDR2: SGHRS, YFSETQ. This CDR3 is 17 amino acids long. This CDR3 reads CASRLLKSQSSTDTQYF. The DNA of the CDR3 is TGCGCCAGCCGATTGCTAAAGTCCCAATCTAGCACAGATACGCAGTATTTT.

The J gene is TRBJ2-2, the V gene TRBV5-6; 7 nucleotides agree with TRBD2. The length of the CDR3 is 13 residues. Looked up from germline, CDR1 is SGHDT and CDR2 is YYEEEE. V dropped 5 bases and J dropped 5; count of bases not matched to a gene: 3. CDR3 nucleotide sequence: TGTGCCAGCAGACGTAGCGGGACCGGGGAGCTGTTTTTT. As protein: CASRRSGTGELFF.

The chain recombines TRBV5-1 with TRBJ1-6; D call uncertain. Germline loops: CDR1 SGHRS, CDR2 YFSETQ. The V gene lost 0 bases and the J gene lost 10 bases, with 11 bases spanning the gap. This CDR3 has 14 amino acids. CDR3 DNA sequence: TGCGCCAGCAGCTTGGTCGCTTTCCGCTCACCCCTCCACTTT. Translating gives CASSLVAFRSPLHF.

This sequence joins TRBV2 and TRBJ2-7; the D is unclear. Germline values: CDR1 SNHLY, CDR2 FYNNEI. Trimming removed 6 bases at V and 11 bases at J, with 14 bases between. The CDR3 totals 11 residues. Written as DNA, the CDR3 is TGTGCCAGCAGGGGCCCGGACGTAAAGTACTTC. Residues: CASRGPDVKYF.

The chain is built from TRBV7-9 and TRBJ1-1; D is unclear. This CDR3 is built from 14 residues. Germline V lookup: CDR1 SEHNR, CDR2 FQNEAQ (reference sequence). Trimming took off 1 base at V and 1 base at J, with 7 bases between the two ends. CDR3 DNA: TGTGCCAGCAGCTTAGAAATTGCGAACACTGAAGCTTTCTTT. It yields the protein CASSLEIANTEAFF.

The chain joins TRBV28 to TRBJ1-1; possibly TRBD1 for D (5 bases). CDR1 and CDR2 (germline): MDHEN, SYDVKM. This CDR3 comprises 18 residues. V shed 5 bases and J shed 0 bases, with 22 bases lying between them. The CDR3: CASSHPPGPKRVNTEAFF. As DNA, the CDR3 is TGTGCCAGCAGTCACCCGCCGGGGCCTAAGAGGGTGAACACTGAAGCTTTCTTT.

V usage is TRBV28 and J usage is TRBJ2-5; no clear D gene. V lost 1 base, J lost 1 base, and 7 bases lay in between. Germline CDR1 and CDR2: MDHEN and SYDVKM. CDR3 length: 14 residues. As DNA, the CDR3 is TGTGCCAGCAGTTTATCAGGCAGCCAAGAGACCCAGTACTTC. Its protein is CASSLSGSQETQYF.

The J gene is TRBJ2-7, the V gene TRBV10-3; D is unclear. V lost 4 bases and J 4 bases, leaving 14 bases between the germline ends. The CDR3 extends over 14 amino acids. In germline, CDR1 is ENHRY, CDR2 SYGVKD. The chain's CDR3 is CAISGAPPLYEQYF. The CDR3 bases are TGTGCCATCAGTGGGGCACCGCCCCTATACGAGCAGTACTTC.

V and J are TRBV18 and TRBJ2-7, with 12 bases matching TRBD2. The CDR3 consists of 16 residues. CDR1 KGHSH and CDR2 LQKENI come from the germline V gene. V lost 2 bases to trimming and J lost 4 bases; unmatched junction nucleotides: 6. The CDR3, as DNA: TGTGCCAGCTCACCATCGCTAGCGGGAGGGGGGTACGAGCAGTACTTC. It yields the protein CASSPSLAGGGYEQYF.

V usage is TRBV4-1 and J usage is TRBJ2-3; D is ambiguous. The CDR3 totals 14 residues. Trimming took off 3 bases at V and 7 bases at J, with 14 bases between the two ends. The germline V gene encodes CDR1 MGHRA and CDR2 YSYEKL. CDR3 nucleotides: TGCGCCAGCAGCCAGGGTGACCGGTTTTATACGCAGTATTTT. This codes for CASSQGDRFYTQYF.

This chain connects TRBV23-1 to TRBJ2-2; 11 positions match TRBD1. TRBV23-1 counts as an open reading frame of uncertain function. V lost 8 bases to trimming and J lost 6 bases; unmatched junction nucleotides: 14. The CDR3 consists of 17 residues. For the CDR3, the DNA is TGCGCCAGCCGCCACGGTAAGGGACAGGGGGTTTCCGGGGAGCTGTTTTTT. As protein: CASRHGKGQGVSGELFF.

The J gene is TRBJ1-1, the V gene TRBV28, with a possible D match to TRBD1 (6 bases). Germline CDR1 MDHEN, CDR2 SYDVKM. The CDR3 has 14 amino acids. V lost 4 bases and J 8 bases, leaving 17 bases between the germline ends. DNA for the CDR3: TGTGCCAGCAGTTATCTTGACAGGACGACAGAAGCTTTCTTT. Amino acids: CASSYLDRTTEAFF.

V usage is TRBV28 and J usage is TRBJ2-1, with TRBD2 matching 10 bases. Germline V gene lookup returns CDR1 MDHEN and CDR2 SYDVKM. The CDR3 has 16 amino acids. V shed 2 bases, J shed 6 bases, and the junction held 7 bases outside the gene matches. CDR3 sequence reads: CASSLALAGVSNEQFF. CDR3 DNA: TGTGCCAGCAGTTTAGCGCTAGCGGGAGTAAGCAATGAGCAGTTCTTC.

This chain joins TRBV28 and TRBJ2-3; no firm D call. This CDR3 region has 12 residues. The germline V and J ends were trimmed by 6 bases and 8 bases, with 12 bases remaining between them. Per the germline V gene, CDR1 is MDHEN and CDR2 is SYDVKM. The CDR3, as DNA: TGTGCCAGCAGCAACTCCGTAGGTACGCAGTATTTT. Translating gives CASSNSVGTQYF.

This clone was detected only once. The chain has TRBV30 and TRBJ2-1, with D tentatively TRBD2 (7 bases). This CDR3 contains 13 residues. Trimming stripped 3 bases from V and 9 bases from J, with 15 bases between. The germline V gene has CDR1 GTSNPN and CDR2 SVGIG (reference sequence). The CDR3 region has the DNA TGTGCCTGGAGCCGGAGAGGGGGGGGTGAGCAGTTCTTC. It specifies CAWSRRGGGEQFF.

The rearrangement joins TRBV19 to TRBJ2-1, with 10 bases fitting TRBD2. Germline V lookup: CDR1 LNHDA, CDR2 SQIVND (reference sequence). The V segment lost 1 base and the J segment 10 bases; nucleotides outside the gene matches: 13. The CDR3 has 17 amino acids. CDR3 amino acids: CASSIGGPSGRTWEQFF. The CDR3 region has the DNA TGTGCCAGTAGTATAGGCGGCCCTAGCGGGAGAACTTGGGAGCAGTTCTTC.

The chain is built from TRBV28 and TRBJ1-6, with 11 bases fitting TRBD1. This CDR3 is 18 amino acids long. Germline-derived CDR1 and CDR2 are MDHEN and SYDVKM. Losses at the gene ends were 6 bases for V and 5 bases for J; bases not matched to a gene: 12. The CDR3 DNA sequence: TGTGCCAGCAGATCACCTAAGGACAGGGGGCTGGATAATTCACCCCTCCACTTT. Its translation: CASRSPKDRGLDNSPLHF.

The count of this clone is one. This chain connects TRBV28 to TRBJ2-3; D ambiguous. V lost 7 bases and J lost 5, with 13 bases in between. Germline V gene data show CDR1 as MDHEN and CDR2 as SYDVKM. This CDR3 spans 13 amino acids. The CDR3 sequence is CASNNPQIDTQYF. In DNA, the CDR3 is TGTGCCAGCAACAATCCCCAAATAGATACGCAGTATTTT.

The rearrangement uses TRBV11-2 and TRBJ2-3, with D possibly TRBD1 on 6 matching bases. The CDR3 totals 18 residues. Trimming took 0 bases from V and 4 from J, leaving 20 bases between them. The germline CDR1 and CDR2 sequences are SGHAT and FQNNGV. The CDR3 bases are TGTGCCAGCAGCTTAGATTTAGCCTTAGGCAGGGGAGCAGATACGCAGTATTTT. Its translation: CASSLDLALGRGADTQYF.

The gene calls are TRBV4-1 and TRBJ2-5, with D unresolved. Trimming pared 1 base from V and 2 bases from J, leaving 8 bases between. Germline CDR1 is MGHRA and CDR2 is YSYEKL. The CDR3 runs to 14 residues. The CDR3 is CASSQGIRQETQYF. The CDR3, as DNA: TGCGCCAGCAGCCAAGGGATCAGGCAAGAGACCCAGTACTTC.

The genes are TRBV6-5 and TRBJ1-3, with D hard to call. The length of the CDR3 is 15 residues. V lost 5 bases, J lost 2 bases, and 13 bases lay in between. Germline V gives CDR1 MNHEY, CDR2 SVGAGI. CDR3 bases: TGTGCCAGCAGTGGCCCGGGCAGCGCTGGAAACACCATATATTTT. It is translated as CASSGPGSAGNTIYF.

The chain couples TRBV6-5 to TRBJ2-5; D perhaps matches TRBD2 (5 bases). Germline CDR1 is MNHEY and CDR2 is SVGAGI. This CDR3 contains 12 residues. The V end was cut by 2 bases, the J end by 8 bases, with 9 bases between. This chain's CDR3 is CASSYLGGTQYF. In nucleotides, the CDR3 is TGTGCCAGCAGTTACCTCGGAGGAACCCAGTACTTC.

This sequence joins TRBV27 and TRBJ2-1; 8 nucleotides match TRBD2. The CDR3 extends over 16 amino acids. CDR1 MNHEY and CDR2 SMNVEV come from the germline V gene (reference sequence). V shed 6 bases and J 3 bases; nucleotides not matched to a gene: 10. The CDR3 spells CASRKTSGQLYNEQFF. The CDR3 bases are TGTGCCAGCAGGAAAACTAGCGGCCAGCTCTACAATGAGCAGTTCTTC.